This T cell receptor beta chain was identified in a study of blood T cell repertoires in COVID-19. The method was immunoSEQ multiplex PCR; TCRdb's version includes in-frame clones alone and lacks a portion of them. This table has some 71,000 clones, approximately 80% appearing once. The CDR3 consists of 16 residues. Losses at the gene ends were 0 bases for V and 0 bases for J; bases not matched to a gene: 4. Germline V CDR1 and CDR2: SGHDT, YYEEEE. V usage is TRBV5-6 and J usage is TRBJ2-7; 9 positions agree with TRBD2. The sequencing sample was made of peripheral blood. The receptor was derived from a man aged 45-60 years with COVID-19, enrolled during active disease. The CDR3 bases are TGTGCCAGCAGCTTGGGTAGCGGGGGTGTCTCCTACGAGCAGTACTTC. It codes for CASSLGSGGVSYEQYF.